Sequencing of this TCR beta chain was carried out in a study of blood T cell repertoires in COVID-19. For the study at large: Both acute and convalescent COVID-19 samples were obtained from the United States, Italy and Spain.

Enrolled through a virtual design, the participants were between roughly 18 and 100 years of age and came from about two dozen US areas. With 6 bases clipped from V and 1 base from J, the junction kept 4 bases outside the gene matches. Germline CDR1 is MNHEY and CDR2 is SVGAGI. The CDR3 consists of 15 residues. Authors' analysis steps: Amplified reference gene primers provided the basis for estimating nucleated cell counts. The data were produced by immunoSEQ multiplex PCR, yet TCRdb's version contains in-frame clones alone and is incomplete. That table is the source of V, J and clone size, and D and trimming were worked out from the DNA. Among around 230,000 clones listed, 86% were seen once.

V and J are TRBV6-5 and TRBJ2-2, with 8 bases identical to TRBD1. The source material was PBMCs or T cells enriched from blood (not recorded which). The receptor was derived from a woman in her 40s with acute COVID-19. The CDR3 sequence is CASSKDRVNTGELFF. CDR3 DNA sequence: TGTGCCAGCAGCAAGGACAGGGTGAACACCGGGGAGCTGTTTTTT.